This T cell receptor (beta chain) derives from a study of cytomegalovirus exposure and HLA in healthy donors. A multiplex PCR was run with 60 Vbeta primers and 13 Jbeta primers. Profiling relied on immunoSEQ multiplex PCR, and the TCRdb table lists in-frame clones only, not all of them. The data contain 150,000 to 200,000 clones, more than 70% of them singletons. In this sample, this clone turned up a few times. This CDR3 comprises 16 residues. Looked up from germline, CDR1 is SGHTA and CDR2 is FQGNSA. J gave up 5 bases and V 2 bases, and 8 bases lay outside the gene matches. Healthy bone marrow donors made up the donors.

The chain links TRBV7-2 to TRBJ2-2; 7 positions match TRBD1. Material for sequencing was PBMCs. The clonotype originates from a male donor in good health and CMV-seropositive. The CDR3 loop is CASSLHRQGGTGELFF. In DNA form, the CDR3 reads TGTGCCAGCAGCTTACATCGACAGGGTGGGACCGGGGAGCTGTTTTTT.